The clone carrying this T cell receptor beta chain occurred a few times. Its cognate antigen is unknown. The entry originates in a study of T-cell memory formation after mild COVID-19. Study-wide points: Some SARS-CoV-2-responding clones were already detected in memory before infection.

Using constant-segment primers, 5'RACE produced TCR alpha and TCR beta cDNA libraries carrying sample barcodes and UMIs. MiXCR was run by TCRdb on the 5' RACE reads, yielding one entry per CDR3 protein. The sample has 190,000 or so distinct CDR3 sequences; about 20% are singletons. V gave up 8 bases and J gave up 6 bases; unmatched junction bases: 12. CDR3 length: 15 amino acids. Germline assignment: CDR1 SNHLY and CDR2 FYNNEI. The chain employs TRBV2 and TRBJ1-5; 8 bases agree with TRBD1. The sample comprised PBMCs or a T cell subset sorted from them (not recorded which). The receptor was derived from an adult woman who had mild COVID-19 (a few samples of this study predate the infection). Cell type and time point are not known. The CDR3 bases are TGTGCCAGCCCTTTTGGCCAGGGGGCAGGTCAGCCCCAGCATTTT. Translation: CASPFGQGAGQPQHF.